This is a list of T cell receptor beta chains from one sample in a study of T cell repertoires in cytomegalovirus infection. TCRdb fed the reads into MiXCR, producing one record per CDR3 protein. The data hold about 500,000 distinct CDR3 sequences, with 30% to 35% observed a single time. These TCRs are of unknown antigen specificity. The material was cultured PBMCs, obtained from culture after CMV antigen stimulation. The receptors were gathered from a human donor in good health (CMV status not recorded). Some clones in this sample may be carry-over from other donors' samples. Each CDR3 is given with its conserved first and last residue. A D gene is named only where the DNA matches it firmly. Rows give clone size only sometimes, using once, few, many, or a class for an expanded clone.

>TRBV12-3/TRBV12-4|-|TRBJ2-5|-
CASSFWGAETQYF
TGTGCCAGCAGTTTCTGGGGGGCGGAGACCCAGTACTTC
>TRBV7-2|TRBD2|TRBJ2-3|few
CASSLGGGPADTQYF
TGTGCCAGCAGCTTAGGGGGAGGGCCAGCAGATACGCAGTATTTT
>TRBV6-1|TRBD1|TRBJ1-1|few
CASSELTGTYTEAFF
TGTGCCAGCAGTGAATTGACAGGGACCTACACTGAAGCTTTCTTT
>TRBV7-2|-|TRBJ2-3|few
CASSLEGKGTDTQYF
TGTGCCAGCAGCTTAGAGGGGAAGGGGACAGATACGCAGTATTTT
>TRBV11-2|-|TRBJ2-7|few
CASRTISGSALTYEQYF
TGTGCCAGCAGAACAATATCGGGTAGCGCCCTTACCTACGAGCAGTACTTC
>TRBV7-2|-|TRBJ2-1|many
CASSLNGFSYNEQFF
TGTGCCAGCAGCTTAAACGGCTTCTCCTACAATGAGCAGTTCTTC
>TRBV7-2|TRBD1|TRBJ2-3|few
CASSPQGVLSQYF
TGTGCCAGCAGCCCCCAGGGGGTTTTATCGCAGTATTTT
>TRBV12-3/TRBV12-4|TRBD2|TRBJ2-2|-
CASNRTSGLVGELFF
TGTGCCAGCAATAGGACTAGCGGCCTAGTTGGGGAGCTGTTTTTT
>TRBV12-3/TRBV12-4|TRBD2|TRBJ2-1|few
CASIPTSGGPYEQFF
TGTGCCAGCATTCCTACTAGCGGGGGTCCATATGAGCAGTTCTTC
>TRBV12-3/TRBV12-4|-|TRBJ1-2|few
CASSLWGNYGYTF
TGTGCCAGCAGTTTGTGGGGAAACTATGGCTACACCTTC
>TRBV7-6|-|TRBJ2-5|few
CASSDDREVETQYF
TGTGCCAGCAGCGACGACAGGGAGGTGGAGACCCAGTACTTC
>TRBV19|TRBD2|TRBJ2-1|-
CASSTLGREHEQFF
TGTGCCAGTAGTACCCTCGGGCGGGAGCATGAGCAGTTCTTC
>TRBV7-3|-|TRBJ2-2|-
CASRPTGTTGELFF
TGTGCCAGCAGGCCTACAGGGACCACCGGGGAGCTGTTTTTT
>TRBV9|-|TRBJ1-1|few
CASSKGSLGNTEAFF
TGTGCCAGCAGCAAAGGGAGTTTGGGGAACACTGAAGCTTTCTTT
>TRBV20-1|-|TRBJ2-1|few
CSANWRAISYNEQFF
TGCAGTGCTAACTGGCGGGCTATATCCTACAATGAGCAGTTCTTC
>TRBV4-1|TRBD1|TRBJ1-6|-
CASSPRTSTGANSPLHF
TGCGCCAGCAGCCCACGAACTTCGACAGGGGCGAATTCACCCCTCCACTTT
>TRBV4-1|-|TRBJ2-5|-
CASSQDRDGTQYF
TGCGCCAGCAGCCAAGACAGGGACGGGACCCAGTACTTC
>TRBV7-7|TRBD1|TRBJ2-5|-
CASSRDRVMETQYF
TGTGCCAGCAGCAGGGACAGGGTAATGGAGACCCAGTACTTC
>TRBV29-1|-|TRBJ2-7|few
CSVFNRESYEQYF
TGCAGCGTTTTCAATAGGGAATCCTACGAGCAGTACTTC
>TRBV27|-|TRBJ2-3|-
CASSLQGHTDTQYF
TGTGCCAGCAGTTTACAGGGACACACAGATACGCAGTATTTT
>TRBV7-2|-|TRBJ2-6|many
CASSFPLSGANVLTF
TGTGCCAGCAGCTTCCCCCTCTCTGGGGCCAACGTCCTGACTTTC